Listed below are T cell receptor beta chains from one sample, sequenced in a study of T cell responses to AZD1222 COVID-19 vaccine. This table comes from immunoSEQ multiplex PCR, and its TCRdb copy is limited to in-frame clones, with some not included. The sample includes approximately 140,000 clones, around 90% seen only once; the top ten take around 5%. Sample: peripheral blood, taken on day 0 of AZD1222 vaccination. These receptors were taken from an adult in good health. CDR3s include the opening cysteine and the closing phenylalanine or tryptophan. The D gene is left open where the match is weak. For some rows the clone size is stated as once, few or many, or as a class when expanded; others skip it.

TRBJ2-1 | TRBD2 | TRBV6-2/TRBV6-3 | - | TGTGCCAGCAGTAGCGGGAGGGTGTGGAATGAGCAGTTCTTC | CASSSGRVWNEQFF
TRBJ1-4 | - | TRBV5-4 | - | TGTGCCAGCAGCCCGCCCGGGCAGGGAGGAGAACTGTTTTTT | CASSPPGQGGELFF
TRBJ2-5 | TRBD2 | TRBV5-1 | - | TGCGCCAGCAGCTTGGACGGCCAACGCGGGAGCGGGGAGACCCAGTACTTC | CASSLDGQRGSGETQYF
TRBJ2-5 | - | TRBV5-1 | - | TGCGCCAGCAGCTTGTTGTTGAACCGCCAAGAGACCCAGTACTTC | CASSLLLNRQETQYF
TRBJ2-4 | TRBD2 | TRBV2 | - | TGTGCCAGCAGTGTCATAAGCGGGGAGCTGGCCAAAAACATTCAGTACTTC | CASSVISGELAKNIQYF
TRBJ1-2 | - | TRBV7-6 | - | TGTGCCAGCAGCCCCCAATCAGGGGCTACCTATGGCTACACCTTC | CASSPQSGATYGYTF
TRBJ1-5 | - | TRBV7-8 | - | TGTGCCAGCAGCTTAGCCGGGGTGGAACAGCCCCAGCATTTT | CASSLAGVEQPQHF
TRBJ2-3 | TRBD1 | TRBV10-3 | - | TGTGCCATCAGTGGGGGGACAGGGGGCACAGATACGCAGTATTTT | CAISGGTGGTDTQYF
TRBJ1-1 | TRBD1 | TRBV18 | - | TGTGCCAGCTCACCACCGCGAAGGACAGGGGGGAGCACTGAAGCTTTCTTT | CASSPPRRTGGSTEAFF
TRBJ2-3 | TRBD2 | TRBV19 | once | TGTGCCAGTAGGGTAGCGGGAGGGCCGACAGATACGCAGTATTTT | CASRVAGGPTDTQYF
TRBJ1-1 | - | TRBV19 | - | TGTGCCAGTAGGGACAGGAACACTGAAGCTTTCTTT | CASRDRNTEAFF
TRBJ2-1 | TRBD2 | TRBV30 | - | TGTGCCTGGAGTGCAGCTTTACTAGCGGGAGGGGCAAGAAGCTCCTACAATGAGCAGTTCTTC | CAWSAALLAGGARSSYNEQFF
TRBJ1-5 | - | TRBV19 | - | TGTGCCAGTAGTACTCGGGTCGGGAGCAATCAGCCCCAGCATTTT | CASSTRVGSNQPQHF
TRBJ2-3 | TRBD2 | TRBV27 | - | TGTGCCAGCTCCGGGACTAGTCAAAATACGCAGTATTTT | CASSGTSQNTQYF
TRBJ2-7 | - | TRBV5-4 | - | TGTGCCAGCAGCTTGGGTCTAAAAGGGAAAACCTACGAGCAGTACTTC | CASSLGLKGKTYEQYF
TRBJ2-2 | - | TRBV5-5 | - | TGTGCCAGCAGCTTGGCTAGGATCACCGGGGAGCTGTTTTTT | CASSLARITGELFF
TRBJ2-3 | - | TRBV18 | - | TGTGCCAGCTCACCAATGAGCAGAACCCACACAGATACGCAGTATTTT | CASSPMSRTHTDTQYF
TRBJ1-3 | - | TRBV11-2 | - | TGTGCCAGCAGACGCGCGACAGGATTAACCCGAAACACCATATATTTT | CASRRATGLTRNTIYF
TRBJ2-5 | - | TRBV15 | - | TGTGCCACCCAACCGGGGACATTCCTTAAAGAGACCCAGTACTTC | CATQPGTFLKETQYF
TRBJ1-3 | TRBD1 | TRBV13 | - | TGTGCCAGCAGCTTAGGGGGACAGGGGCACTCTGGAAACACCATATATTTT | CASSLGGQGHSGNTIYF
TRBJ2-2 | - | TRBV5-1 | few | TGCGCCAGCAATGTCGCGAACACCGGGGAGCTGTTTTTT | CASNVANTGELFF
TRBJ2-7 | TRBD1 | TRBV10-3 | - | TGTGCCATCAGGGCGACAGGGCGCGGGTACGAGCAGTACTTC | CAIRATGRGYEQYF
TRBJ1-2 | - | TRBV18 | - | TGTGCCAGCTCACCACCAGAAAACCGCCGGTATGGCTACACCTTC | CASSPPENRRYGYTF
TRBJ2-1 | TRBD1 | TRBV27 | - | TGTGCCAGCAAACGGACAGGTATCCATGAGCAGTTCTTC | CASKRTGIHEQFF
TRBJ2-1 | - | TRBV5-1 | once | TGCGCCAGCAGCGATTTGGATGAGCAGTTCTTC | CASSDLDEQFF
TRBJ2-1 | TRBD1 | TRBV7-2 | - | TGTGCCAGCCGCCTCGAACCGACAGGGCTTGAGCAGTTCTTC | CASRLEPTGLEQFF
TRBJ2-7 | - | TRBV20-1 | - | TGCAGTGCTAGCCAGGTCCACGAGCAGTACTTC | CSASQVHEQYF
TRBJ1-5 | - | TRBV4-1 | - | TGCGCCAGCAGCCAAGATGGAGACACCACCTTGCCGAATCAGCCCCAGCATTTT | CASSQDGDTTLPNQPQHF
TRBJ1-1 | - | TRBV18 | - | TGTGCCAGCTCACCCTCTCTGGGGGACACTGAAGCTTTCTTT | CASSPSLGDTEAFF
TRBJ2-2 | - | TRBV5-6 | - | TGTGCCAGCAGCGGCTACAGGGCCGGGGAGCTGTTTTTT | CASSGYRAGELFF
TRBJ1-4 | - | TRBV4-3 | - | TGCGCCAGCAGCCAAGACGGGAGGGAGTCGGGAGGAGAAAAACTGTTTTTT | CASSQDGRESGGEKLFF
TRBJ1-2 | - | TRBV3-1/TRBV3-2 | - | TGTGCCAGCAGCCGGGGAGAAAATGGCTACACCTTC | CASSRGENGYTF
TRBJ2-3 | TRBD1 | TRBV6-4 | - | TGTGCCAGCAGTGAAGAGGGGGCCAGCACAGATACGCAGTATTTT | CASSEEGASTDTQYF
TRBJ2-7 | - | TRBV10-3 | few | TGTGCCATCAGTGAGTCGAAGCAGGGAGGTTACGAGCAGTACTTC | CAISESKQGGYEQYF
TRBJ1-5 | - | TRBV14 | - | TGTGCCAGCAGCCAAGGTCTAAAGGGGAGGGATCAGCCCCAGCATTTT | CASSQGLKGRDQPQHF
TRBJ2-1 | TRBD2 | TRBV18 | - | TGTGCCAGCTCATCTAGACTAGCGGGAGGGCCCTCCTACAATGAGCAGTTCTTC | CASSSRLAGGPSYNEQFF
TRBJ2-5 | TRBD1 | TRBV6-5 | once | TGTGCCAGCAGTTCCCCGGGACAGAGAGAGACCCAGTACTTC | CASSSPGQRETQYF
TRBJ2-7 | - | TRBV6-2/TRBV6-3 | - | TGTGCCAGCAGTTACCCCCCCGCCTACGAGCAGTACTTC | CASSYPPAYEQYF
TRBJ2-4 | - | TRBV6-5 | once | TGTGCCAGCAGCCTTCGGAGGGGAGACATTCAGTACTTC | CASSLRRGDIQYF
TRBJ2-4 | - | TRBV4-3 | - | TGCGCCAGCAGCCAAGGTGGCAAAAACATTCAGTACTTC | CASSQGGKNIQYF
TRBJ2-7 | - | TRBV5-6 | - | TGTGCCAGCAGCTTGGGTGCAGGGAGCTACGAGCAGTACTTC | CASSLGAGSYEQYF
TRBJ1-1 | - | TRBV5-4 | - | TGTGCCAGCAGCTTTCCGGCAGTTCCGGGGGCTTTCTTT | CASSFPAVPGAFF
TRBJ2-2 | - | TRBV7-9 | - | TGTGCCAGCAGCCAAAACCGGCGGTATAGTGCCGGGGAGCTGTTTTTT | CASSQNRRYSAGELFF
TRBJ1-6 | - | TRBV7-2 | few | TGTGCCAGCAGCTCATATGGCCCCCGGGCAGGGCCTTATAATTCACCCCTCCACTTT | CASSSYGPRAGPYNSPLHF
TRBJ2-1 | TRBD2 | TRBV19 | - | TGTGCCAGTAGTATCGGGACTAGACCATACAATGAGCAGTTCTTC | CASSIGTRPYNEQFF
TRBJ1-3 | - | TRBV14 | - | TGTGCCAGCAGCCATCGCGGGGGGATCTCTGGAAACACCATATATTTT | CASSHRGGISGNTIYF
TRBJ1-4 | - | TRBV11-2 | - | TGTGCCAGCAGCCCCAGGCGGGGGGAAAAACTGTTTTTT | CASSPRRGEKLFF
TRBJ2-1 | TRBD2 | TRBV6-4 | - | TGTGCCAGCAGTGACCTAGCGGGAGGGCTAAGTGAGCAGTTCTTC | CASSDLAGGLSEQFF
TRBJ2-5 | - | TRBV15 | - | TGTGCCACCAGCTCCGTCCGGGGTCGAAAAGAGACCCAGTACTTC | CATSSVRGRKETQYF
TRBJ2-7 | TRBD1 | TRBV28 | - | TGTGCCAGCAGCATTTTTTGGGACAGGGGTTTCTCCGAGCAGTACTTC | CASSIFWDRGFSEQYF
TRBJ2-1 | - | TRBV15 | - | TGTGCCACCAGCAGCCCTATGGGGAGCTCCTACAATGAGCAGTTCTTC | CATSSPMGSSYNEQFF
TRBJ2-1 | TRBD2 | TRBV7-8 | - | TGTGCCAGCAGCTTAGGGGTAGCGGGAGCCGGAAATGAGCAGTTCTTC | CASSLGVAGAGNEQFF
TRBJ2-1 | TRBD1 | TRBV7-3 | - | TGTGCCAGCAGCCCCTGGACAGGGAATGAGCAGTTCTTC | CASSPWTGNEQFF